This T cell receptor (beta chain) was observed in a study of blood T cell repertoires in COVID-19. Across the study: PBMCs, B-cell-depleted T cells, or T cells provided the cDNA or gDNA that made up the material.

In the original processing: For nucleated cells, counts were estimated from reference gene primer amplification. Repertoires were generated with immunoSEQ multiplex PCR, while TCRdb's copy carries only in-frame clones and drops some. The DNA was the basis for D and trimming; V, J and clone size are from that table. In the table there are 110,000 to 150,000 clones, about 83% of which are singletons. V lost 0 bases, J lost 0 bases, and 3 bases stayed unmatched. This CDR3 has 16 residues. Germline-derived CDR1 and CDR2 are SGHRS and YFSETQ. The source material was peripheral blood. The chain is built from TRBV5-1 and TRBJ1-3; 7 positions agree with TRBD1. The sequence was obtained from a human donor in a cohort sampled during active COVID-19. DNA of the CDR3: TGCGCCAGCAGCTTGGAAGGGGGCAACTCTGGAAACACCATATATTTT. It codes for CASSLEGGNSGNTIYF.